This is a list of T cell receptor beta chains from one sample in a study of shared clonotypes between healthy human individuals. TCRdb's table, derived via immunoSEQ multiplex PCR, lists solely in-frame clones and lacks some. The table lists over 2 million clones, approximately 95% of them singletons. The specimen sequenced was naive CD4+ T cells sorted from blood. These receptors were taken from a man aged 18 to 29 in good health. Each CDR3 is given with its conserved first and last residue. The D gene is left open where the match is weak. For some rows the clone size is stated as once, few or many, or as a class when expanded; others skip it.

v_gene: TRBV5-6; abundance: NA; d_gene: TRBD1; j_gene: TRBJ1-5; CDR3aa: CASSGGTGRGNQPQHF; CDR3nt: TGTGCCAGCAGCGGGGGGACAGGGAGAGGAAATCAGCCCCAGCATTTT
v_gene: TRBV27; abundance: NA; d_gene: NA; j_gene: TRBJ2-5; CDR3aa: CASSFYSTYRETQYF; CDR3nt: TGTGCCAGCAGTTTCTATAGCACGTACAGAGAGACCCAGTACTTC
v_gene: TRBV29-1; abundance: NA; d_gene: TRBD1; j_gene: TRBJ1-1; CDR3aa: CSGTGTSEAFF; CDR3nt: TGCAGCGGGACAGGCACCTCTGAAGCTTTCTTT
v_gene: TRBV19; abundance: once; d_gene: NA; j_gene: TRBJ1-5; CDR3aa: CASRYPNQPQHF; CDR3nt: TGTGCCAGCCGTTACCCAAATCAGCCCCAGCATTTT
v_gene: TRBV11-3; abundance: NA; d_gene: NA; j_gene: TRBJ2-1; CDR3aa: CASSLGAHISYNEQFF; CDR3nt: TGTGCCAGCAGCTTAGGGGCCCATATCTCCTACAATGAGCAGTTCTTC
v_gene: TRBV6-1; abundance: NA; d_gene: NA; j_gene: TRBJ1-5; CDR3aa: CASIGQPASQPQHF; CDR3nt: TGTGCCAGCATTGGACAGCCCGCGAGTCAGCCCCAGCATTTT
v_gene: TRBV5-1; abundance: NA; d_gene: TRBD1; j_gene: TRBJ1-1; CDR3aa: CASSSRQGGGSTEAFF; CDR3nt: TGCGCCAGCAGCTCCCGACAGGGAGGAGGTAGCACTGAAGCTTTCTTT
v_gene: TRBV29-1; abundance: once; d_gene: NA; j_gene: TRBJ1-1; CDR3aa: CSVNRDPGAGTEAFF; CDR3nt: TGCAGCGTGAACCGGGACCCAGGGGCAGGCACTGAAGCTTTCTTT
v_gene: TRBV2; abundance: NA; d_gene: NA; j_gene: TRBJ1-5; CDR3aa: CASSESSPGPQHF; CDR3nt: TGTGCCAGCAGTGAGAGCAGCCCGGGGCCCCAGCATTTT
v_gene: TRBV9; abundance: NA; d_gene: TRBD2; j_gene: TRBJ2-7; CDR3aa: CASSVDPAGMYEQYF; CDR3nt: TGTGCCAGCAGCGTAGATCCAGCGGGAATGTACGAGCAGTACTTC
v_gene: TRBV30; abundance: once; d_gene: TRBD1; j_gene: TRBJ1-1; CDR3aa: CAWSVQKTGRPTMNTEAFF; CDR3nt: TGTGCCTGGAGTGTACAAAAGACAGGGAGGCCTACCATGAACACTGAAGCTTTCTTT
v_gene: TRBV10-3; abundance: NA; d_gene: TRBD2; j_gene: TRBJ2-1; CDR3aa: CAISELLAGANNEQFF; CDR3nt: TGTGCCATCAGTGAACTACTAGCGGGAGCTAACAATGAGCAGTTCTTC
v_gene: TRBV5-6; abundance: NA; d_gene: NA; j_gene: TRBJ2-3; CDR3aa: CASSSTGPGDTQYF; CDR3nt: TGTGCCAGCAGCTCCACAGGCCCGGGAGATACGCAGTATTTT
v_gene: TRBV6-1; abundance: NA; d_gene: TRBD1; j_gene: TRBJ1-4; CDR3aa: CASSRGTVEKLFF; CDR3nt: TGTGCCAGCAGTAGAGGGACAGTTGAAAAACTGTTTTTT
v_gene: TRBV6-1; abundance: NA; d_gene: NA; j_gene: TRBJ2-7; CDR3aa: CASSVSGYEQYF; CDR3nt: TGTGCCAGCAGTGTGTCAGGCTACGAGCAGTACTTC
v_gene: TRBV19; abundance: NA; d_gene: TRBD1; j_gene: TRBJ1-6; CDR3aa: CASSPGQGISYNSPLHF; CDR3nt: TGTGCCAGTAGTCCGGGACAGGGAATCTCCTATAATTCACCCCTCCACTTT